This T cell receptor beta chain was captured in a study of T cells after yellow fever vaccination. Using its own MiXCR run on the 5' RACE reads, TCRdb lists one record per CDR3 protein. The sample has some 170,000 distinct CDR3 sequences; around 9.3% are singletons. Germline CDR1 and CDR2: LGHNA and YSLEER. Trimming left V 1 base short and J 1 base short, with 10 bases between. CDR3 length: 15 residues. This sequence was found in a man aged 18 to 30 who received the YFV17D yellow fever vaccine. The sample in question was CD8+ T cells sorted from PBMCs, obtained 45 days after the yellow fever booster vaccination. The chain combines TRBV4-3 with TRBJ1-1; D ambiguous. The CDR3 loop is CASSQVAWGNTEAFF. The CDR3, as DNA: TGCGCCAGCAGCCAAGTCGCTTGGGGGAACACTGAAGCTTTCTTT.